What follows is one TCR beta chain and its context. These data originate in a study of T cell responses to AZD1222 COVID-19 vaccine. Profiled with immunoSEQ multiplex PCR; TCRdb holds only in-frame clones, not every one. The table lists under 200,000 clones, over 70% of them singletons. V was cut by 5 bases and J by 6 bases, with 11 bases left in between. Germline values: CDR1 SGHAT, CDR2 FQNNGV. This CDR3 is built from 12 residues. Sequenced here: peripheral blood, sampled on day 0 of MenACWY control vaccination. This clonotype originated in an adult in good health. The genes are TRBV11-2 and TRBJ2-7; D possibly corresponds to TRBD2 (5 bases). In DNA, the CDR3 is TGTGCCAGCAGCCAAAACCGGGGCGAGCAGTACTTC. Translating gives CASSQNRGEQYF.